A selection of T cell receptor beta chains follows, all from one sample in a study of T cell responses to AZD1222 COVID-19 vaccine. Profiling relied on immunoSEQ multiplex PCR, and the TCRdb table lists in-frame clones only, not all of them. Among around 140,000 clones, over 75% were seen once, and the ten largest hold under 2%. The input for sequencing was peripheral blood, taken on day 0 of AZD1222 vaccination. The origin of the receptors is an adult in good health. The conserved cysteine and the conserved F or W are not part of the CDR3 here. Each record gives: V gene, CDR3 protein.

V: TRBV9
CDR3: ASSARGIPNSPLH

V: TRBV18
CDR3: ASSPLGREAF

V: TRBV11-1
CDR3: ASSFTGGGNEQF

V: TRBV2
CDR3: ASTRTSVEQF

V: TRBV5-4
CDR3: ASSLVGDGHHEQY

V: TRBV11-2
CDR3: ASSGRVNSPLH

V: TRBV19
CDR3: ASSIAGTATSGNTIY

V: TRBV27
CDR3: ASSLRQPPAEQY

V: TRBV27
CDR3: ASSLLESGTAPLKPQH

V: TRBV4-2
CDR3: ASSSYGSYNEQF

V: TRBV28
CDR3: ASSSPGTGDSEQY

V: TRBV7-3
CDR3: ASSRSRENTEAF

V: TRBV6-1
CDR3: ASSEKPSREQY

V: TRBV27
CDR3: ASSLSRLTEAF

V: TRBV6-5
CDR3: ASSQGDLSTGELF

V: TRBV7-8
CDR3: ASSHTDTQY

V: TRBV14
CDR3: ASSQVVVSYNEQF

V: TRBV5-5
CDR3: ASSVGSNQPQH

V: TRBV10-3
CDR3: AISESGGNYNEQF

V: TRBV18
CDR3: ASSPQTEETQY

V: TRBV24-1
CDR3: ATSTGALMNTEAF

V: TRBV6-5
CDR3: ASSASGTGELF

V: TRBV5-1
CDR3: ASSPGREDTQY

V: TRBV5-4
CDR3: ASSWAQGDGYT

V: TRBV5-1
CDR3: ASSLGVSYEQY

V: TRBV28
CDR3: ASSFQPSTDTQY

V: TRBV2
CDR3: ASREQMNTEAF

V: TRBV30
CDR3: AWGREGNQPQH

V: TRBV6-6
CDR3: ASSYSETTDTQY

V: TRBV18
CDR3: ASSPRGHSYNEQF

V: TRBV5-1
CDR3: ASSLGDYDNNEQF

V: TRBV9
CDR3: ASSVSGNYGYT

V: TRBV7-8
CDR3: ASSLMLSSYEQY

V: TRBV7-2
CDR3: ASSPSGGPWSYNEQF

V: TRBV7-9
CDR3: ASSSYGTSGPSSYEQY

V: TRBV5-4
CDR3: ASSLEPNTEAF

V: TRBV6-5
CDR3: ASSYAPEAF

V: TRBV9
CDR3: ASSTRTEAF

V: TRBV28
CDR3: ASSLVREKLF

V: TRBV12-3/TRBV12-4
CDR3: ASTSLAKNIQY

V: TRBV20-1
CDR3: SASRTIDGYT

V: TRBV5-1
CDR3: ASSLVSGSETQY

V: TRBV30
CDR3: AWHGQGVSPLH

V: TRBV19
CDR3: ASSIESSGSFEQY

V: TRBV28
CDR3: AAVLNTEAF

V: TRBV27
CDR3: ASSTRATGRSNYGYT

V: TRBV2
CDR3: ASNQQGPIRGNEQF

V: TRBV12-3/TRBV12-4
CDR3: ASSLWMVGGYT